These 22 T cell receptor beta chains were sequenced from one sample in a study of T cells of healthy individuals. TCRdb passed the 5' RACE reads through MiXCR, listing each CDR3 protein once. The sample has more than 60,000 distinct CDR3 sequences; 15% to 20% are singletons. These receptors all stem from a human donor in good health.

The V gene is TRBV11-2, the J gene TRBJ2-1; D gene unclear. In germline, CDR1 is SGHAT, CDR2 FQNNGV. This CDR3 comprises 15 residues. V was trimmed by 5 bases and J by 5 bases, leaving 16 bases between them. CDR3 in amino acids: CASSPRSLPDNEQFF. CDR3 DNA: TGTGCCAGCAGCCCGAGGTCCCTCCCGGACAATGAGCAGTTCTTC.

This clonotype was found a few times. The chain uses TRBV20-1 and TRBJ1-6, with 7 bases fitting TRBD1. The CDR3 extends over 14 amino acids. CDR1 is DFQATT, CDR2 SNEGSKA, per germline (reference sequence). After removal of 0 bases from V and 10 bases from J, the junction contained 6 bases not matched to a gene. CDR3 bases: TGCAGTGCTAGAGATTACAGGGGCGGCTCACCCCTCCACTTT. Amino acids: CSARDYRGGSPLHF.

This clonotype was observed at least ten times. The chain recombines TRBV27 with TRBJ2-7, with D maybe TRBD2 (6 bases). V lost 2 bases and J lost 3, with 14 bases in between. The CDR3 is 15 residues long. Germline CDR1 and CDR2: MNHEY and SMNVEV (reference sequence). This chain's CDR3 is CASSLRVGRLYEQYF. The DNA for the CDR3 is TGTGCCAGCAGTTTAAGGGTCGGGAGACTCTACGAGCAGTACTTC.

This clonotype showed up many times. The chain links TRBV7-9 to TRBJ2-1, with TRBD2 matching over 9 bases. Losses at the gene ends were 5 bases for V and 10 bases for J; bases not matched to a gene: 12. The germline CDR1 and CDR2 sequences are SEHNR and FQNEAQ (reference sequence). The CDR3 length is 15 residues. The CDR3 is CASSPGGLAGREQFF. CDR3 nucleotide sequence: TGTGCCAGCAGCCCTGGGGGGCTAGCGGGACGGGAGCAGTTCTTC.

This clonotype has a count of ten or more. The chain employs TRBV9 and TRBJ1-2, with 11 bases matching TRBD1. The length of the CDR3 is 16 residues. The germline V gene encodes CDR1 SGDLS and CDR2 YYNGEE. Trimming took 4 bases from V and 3 from J; bases not matched to a gene: 8. The CDR3 sequence is CASSPHRGQGDYGYTF. The CDR3 DNA follows: TGTGCCAGCAGCCCCCATAGGGGACAGGGGGACTATGGCTACACCTTC. The complete variable domain, with remaining parts taken from reference TRBV9 and TRBJ1-2, reads DSGVTQTPKHLITATGQRVTLRCSPRSGDLSVYWYQQSLDQGLQFLIQYYNGEERAKGNILERFSAQQFPDLHSELNLSSLELGDSALYFCASSPHRGQGDYGYTFGSGTRLTVV.

The table lists this clonotype with many counts. The chain is built from TRBV10-3 and TRBJ1-2, with a possible D match to TRBD1 (5 bases). The CDR3 has 15 amino acids. Germline assignment: CDR1 ENHRY and CDR2 SYGVKD. V dropped 2 bases and J dropped 6 bases, with 16 bases sitting between them. CDR3 sequence reads: CAISERAGRENGYTF. For the CDR3, the DNA is TGTGCCATCAGTGAGAGGGCAGGGAGGGAGAATGGCTACACCTTC.

In its sample, this clonotype was seen a few times. CDR3: CASSFVADDMNTEAFF. CDR3 sequence (DNA): TGTGCCAGCAGTTTTGTGGCAGATGACATGAACACTGAAGCTTTCTTT. The genes are TRBV28 and TRBJ1-1; D is unclear. In germline, CDR1 is MDHEN, CDR2 SYDVKM. V lost 3 bases, J lost 0 bases, and 14 bases lay in between. The CDR3 is made up of 16 amino acids.

At least ten counts were recorded for this clonotype. CDR3 residues: CASRGGRAYNEQFF. DNA of the CDR3: TGCGCCAGCAGAGGCGGGAGGGCGTACAATGAGCAGTTCTTC. The chain employs TRBV10-2 and TRBJ2-1, with 9 nucleotides matching TRBD2. Germline loops: CDR1 WSHSY, CDR2 SAAADI. Trimming at V came to 6 bases and at J to 4 bases, leaving 4 bases not matched to a gene. This CDR3 spans 14 amino acids.

At least ten counts were recorded for this clonotype. The rearrangement joins TRBV29-1 to TRBJ2-3, with TRBD2 matching over 7 bases. This CDR3 spans 13 amino acids. With 4 bases clipped from V and 3 bases from J, the junction kept 4 bases outside the gene matches. Germline-derived CDR1 and CDR2 are SQVTM and ANQGSEA. CDR3 nucleotides: TGCAGCGTTGGTGGGAGGGGAACAGATACGCAGTATTTT. Protein: CSVGGRGTDTQYF.

This clonotype has just a few counts. The chain recombines TRBV29-1 with TRBJ2-3; 7 bases agree with TRBD1. The CDR3 is 15 residues long. Germline V gene data show CDR1 as SQVTM and CDR2 as ANQGSEA. V trimming: 2 bases; J trimming: 4 bases; junction bases outside the gene matches: 9. The CDR3 sequence: CSVELGRQGADTQYF. In nucleotides, the CDR3 is TGCAGCGTTGAACTTGGGCGGCAGGGGGCAGATACGCAGTATTTT.

In this sample, this clonotype turned up a few times. The chain carries TRBV5-1 and TRBJ2-7, with D unresolved. The CDR3 contains 13 residues. From germline, CDR1 is SGHRS and CDR2 YFSETQ. V shed 0 bases and J shed 3 bases, with 7 bases lying between them. CDR3 nucleotide sequence: TGCGCCAGCAGCTTGGGTTCCGTCTACGAGCAGTACTTC. Translation: CASSLGSVYEQYF.

This clonotype has a count of ten or more. The V call is TRBV29-1, the J call TRBJ2-5; tentative D call: TRBD1 (6 bases). Between the trimmed V and J ends, which lost 2 bases and 9 bases, there was a span of 16 bases. This CDR3 has 13 amino acids. Germline V gene data show CDR1 as SQVTM and CDR2 as ANQGSEA. CDR3 DNA: TGCAGCGTTGAACCCCAGGGGACACAGTCCCAGTACTTC. It codes for CSVEPQGTQSQYF.

In DNA, the CDR3 is TGTGCCAGCAGTGCTCAGGGGGCGAAAGGAAACACCATATATTTT. This sequence encodes CASSAQGAKGNTIYF. The chain combines TRBV28 with TRBJ1-3; TRBD1 aligns across 8 bases. CDR1 MDHEN and CDR2 SYDVKM come from the germline V gene. The CDR3 is 15 residues long. Unmatched junction bases numbered 7, after V lost 5 bases and J lost 4 bases.

The table lists this clonotype with a few counts. The CDR3 reads CASSPPVAGGQETQYF. Written as DNA, the CDR3 is TGTGCCAGCAGCCCGCCGGTGGCGGGAGGACAAGAGACCCAGTACTTC. V is TRBV7-2 and J is TRBJ2-5, with 8 nucleotides matching TRBD2. Germline V CDR1 and CDR2: SGHTA, FQGNSA. V lost 5 bases, J lost 2 bases, and 10 bases stayed unmatched. The CDR3 sequence is 16 residues long.

The V call is TRBV29-1, the J call TRBJ1-1, with 7 bases aligning to TRBD1. This CDR3 is 13 amino acids long. The trim removed 2 bases at V and 10 bases at J, leaving 10 bases unmatched. CDR1 is SQVTM, CDR2 ANQGSEA, per germline. The CDR3 sequence: CSVERQGLSGAFF. The CDR3 DNA sequence: TGCAGCGTTGAAAGACAGGGCCTCTCGGGAGCTTTCTTT.

This clonotype was detected many times. This chain connects TRBV4-1 to TRBJ1-2; D is unresolved. Trimming took off 4 bases at V and 3 bases at J, with 18 bases between the two ends. This CDR3 comprises 16 residues. Looked up from germline, CDR1 is MGHRA and CDR2 is YSYEKL. CDR3 amino acids: CASSLTGSGSYYGYTF. As DNA, the CDR3 is TGCGCCAGCAGCCTTACGGGGTCGGGGAGCTACTATGGCTACACCTTC.

This chain joins TRBV10-3 and TRBJ2-7; D uncertain. Germline V gives CDR1 ENHRY, CDR2 SYGVKD. Trimming stripped 10 bases from V and 5 bases from J, with 15 bases between. This CDR3 comprises 12 residues. This CDR3 reads CATSSRLDEQYF. CDR3 DNA: TGTGCCACCAGCTCCCGGCTTGACGAGCAGTACTTC.

This clonotype has ten or more counts. The rearrangement links TRBV20-1 to TRBJ2-1; 14 nucleotides line up with TRBD2. The V and J ends lost 0 bases and 7 bases, in that order; junction bases with no gene match: 2. CDR1 and CDR2 from the germline V gene are DFQATT and SNEGSKA (reference sequence). CDR3 length equals 15 residues. As DNA, the CDR3 is TGCAGTGCTAGAGATAGGACTAGCGGGAGGAATGAGCAGTTCTTC. It specifies CSARDRTSGRNEQFF.

This chain connects TRBV11-2 to TRBJ2-1; 8 bases align to TRBD2. Germline CDR1 reads SGHAT; CDR2 reads FQNNGV. Unmatched junction bases numbered 6, after V lost 1 base and J lost 4 bases. The CDR3 spans 16 residues. The CDR3 here is CASSLVGSGVYNEQFF. The CDR3, as DNA: TGTGCCAGCAGCTTAGTGGGTAGCGGGGTTTACAATGAGCAGTTCTTC.

There are many counts of this clonotype. The V call is TRBV3-1, the J call TRBJ2-5; 10 bases match TRBD2. The CDR3 length is 14 residues. Germline CDR1 reads LGHDT; CDR2 reads YNNKEL (reference sequence). V gave up 5 bases and J gave up 5 bases; unmatched junction bases: 5. DNA of the CDR3: TGTGCCAGCAGCTACGGGACTAGCGAGGAGACCCAGTACTTC. Protein sequence: CASSYGTSEETQYF.

This sequence joins TRBV5-1 and TRBJ1-1, with 9 bases lining up with TRBD1. The V gene end was trimmed by 0 bases and the J gene end by 5 bases; junction bases not matched to a gene: 8. The CDR3 loop spans 16 amino acids. The germline gives CDR1 SGHRS, CDR2 YFSETQ. In DNA form, the CDR3 reads TGCGCCAGCAGCTTGGAGACAGGGGGAAGGGGAACTGAAGCTTTCTTT. Its translation: CASSLETGGRGTEAFF.

This chain connects TRBV19 to TRBJ2-1, with D possibly being TRBD2 (6 bases). The CDR3 totals 15 residues. V was trimmed by 7 bases and J by 0 bases, leaving 13 bases between them. Germline CDR1 is LNHDA and CDR2 is SQIVND (reference sequence). The DNA for the CDR3 is TGTGCCAGTATCGGGTCTAGCGACTCCTACAATGAGCAGTTCTTC. Its translation is CASIGSSDSYNEQFF.